What follows are 15 T cell receptor beta chains derived from one specimen sequenced in a study of shared clonotypes between healthy human individuals. The table came from immunoSEQ multiplex PCR; TCRdb's copy has only in-frame clones and leaves some out. This table has roughly 2,500,000 clones, more than 85% appearing once. Sequencing was performed on naive CD4+ T cells from PBMCs. As for subset: CD45RA+ positively selected. These receptors came from a man aged 18 to 29 in good health. Some clones in this sample may be carry-over from other donors' samples.

The rearrangement uses TRBV29-1 and TRBJ2-5; 7 bases line up with TRBD1. Germline values: CDR1 SQVTM, CDR2 ANQGSEA. V lost 0 bases and J lost 1; bases outside the gene matches: 8. The CDR3 has 16 residues. CDR3 DNA: TGCAGCGTTGAAGATTTATCAACAGGGGCCCAAGAGACCCAGTACTTC. As protein: CSVEDLSTGAQETQYF.

This chain connects TRBV9 to TRBJ1-2; no firm D call. Trimming took 0 bases from V and 3 from J, leaving 12 bases between them. This CDR3 region has 15 residues. Germline values: CDR1 SGDLS, CDR2 YYNGEE. The CDR3 nucleotides are TGTGCCAGCAGCGTAGGGCCGGAGCGCTACTATGGCTACACCTTC. Its translation is CASSVGPERYYGYTF.

This CDR3 reads CASSSNAGANYGYTF. The CDR3 region has the DNA TGTGCCAGCAGCTCCAACGCCGGGGCTAACTATGGCTACACCTTC. J is TRBJ1-2 and V is TRBV5-4; no clear D. The CDR3 is 15 residues long. Looked up from germline, CDR1 is SGHNT and CDR2 is YYREEE (reference sequence). V was cut by 3 bases and J by 0 bases, with 12 bases left in between.

The chain employs TRBV18 and TRBJ1-2; D might be TRBD1 (5 bases). Trimming took 0 bases from V and 6 from J, leaving 20 bases between them. The CDR3 has 17 amino acids. Germline assignment: CDR1 KGHSH and CDR2 LQKENI. Here the CDR3 DNA reads TGTGCCAGCTCACCACCGAATCGGGGCTCCGCGGGCGATGGCTACACCTTC. Amino acids: CASSPPNRGSAGDGYTF.

V is TRBV30 and J is TRBJ2-6; 7 positions match TRBD1. Germline V lookup: CDR1 GTSNPN, CDR2 SVGIG (reference sequence). After removal of 2 bases from V and 0 bases from J, the junction contained 4 bases not matched to a gene. CDR3 length: 16 amino acids. DNA for the CDR3: TGTGCCTGGAGTCCGACAGGGCGCTCTGGGGCCAACGTCCTGACTTTC. It specifies CAWSPTGRSGANVLTF.

This chain joins TRBV6-6 and TRBJ1-1; a possible D gene is TRBD1 (5 bases). Per the germline V gene, CDR1 is MNHNY and CDR2 is SVGAGI (reference sequence). Trimming removed 6 bases from V and 1 base from J, with 12 bases in between. There are 14 residues in the CDR3. CDR3 residues: CASRTTDRNTEAFF. The CDR3 region has the DNA TGTGCCAGCAGGACGACCGACAGGAACACTGAAGCTTTCTTT.

This sequence joins TRBV2 and TRBJ1-4, with D possibly being TRBD1 (5 bases). CDR1 and CDR2 (germline): SNHLY, FYNNEI. The CDR3 covers 15 residues. V dropped 8 bases and J dropped 0 bases, with 13 bases sitting between them. The CDR3 protein is CASSLRGPTNEKLFF. CDR3 sequence (DNA): TGTGCCAGCTCCCTTCGGGGCCCAACTAATGAAAAACTGTTTTTT.

The CDR3 loop reads CASSYLTGNTEAFF. The CDR3 DNA reads as TGTGCCAGCAGTTACCTGACAGGGAACACTGAAGCTTTCTTT. The J gene is TRBJ1-1, the V gene TRBV6-5, with D tentatively TRBD1 (6 bases). The V end lost 2 bases, the J end lost 1 base, and 8 bases lay between the germline ends. Germline loops: CDR1 MNHEY, CDR2 SVGAGI. The CDR3 extends over 14 amino acids.

The gene calls are TRBV7-2 and TRBJ1-5; D not resolved. V gave up 5 bases and J gave up 4 bases, with 18 bases separating them. This CDR3 has 16 amino acids. Germline V gene lookup returns CDR1 SGHTA and CDR2 FQGNSA. CDR3 DNA sequence: TGTGCCAGCAGCCTAAACACACGGACCTTTAATCAGCCCCAGCATTTT. It yields the protein CASSLNTRTFNQPQHF. Supplemented by reference TRBV7-2 and TRBJ1-5, the full variable domain reads GAGVSQSPSNKVTEKGKDVELRCDPISGHTALYWYRQSLGQGLEFLIYFQGNSAPDKSGLPSDRFSAERTGGSVSTLTIQRTQQEDSAVYLCASSLNTRTFNQPQHFGDGTRLSIL.

The chain joins TRBV28 to TRBJ1-5; D is possibly TRBD1 (5 bases). The V gene's germline CDR1 is MDHEN and CDR2 SYDVKM. V lost 7 bases, J lost 1 base, and 17 bases lay in between. CDR3 length: 16 amino acids. The chain's CDR3 is CASKQPAGLSNQPQHF. DNA of the CDR3: TGTGCCAGCAAACAGCCTGCAGGGTTGAGCAATCAGCCCCAGCATTTT.

This chain links TRBV5-1 with TRBJ2-5; D tentatively fits TRBD1 or TRBD2 (6 bases each). Trimming removed 0 bases at V and 3 bases at J, with 15 bases between. The V gene's germline CDR1 is SGHRS and CDR2 YFSETQ. This CDR3 is 16 amino acids long. The CDR3 sequence is CASSLEGGLAKETQYF. The CDR3 DNA is TGCGCCAGCAGCTTGGAAGGGGGGCTGGCTAAAGAGACCCAGTACTTC.

This sequence joins TRBV23-1 and TRBJ2-7; TRBD2 matches at 7 bases. Being an ORF, TRBV23-1 has a function that is uncertain. The J segment lost 0 bases and the V segment lost 1 base, leaving 9 bases of the junction unmatched. CDR3 size: 17 residues. CDR3 nucleotide sequence: TGCGCCAGCAGTCAATTCCGAGCGGGGACCACCTCCTACGAGCAGTACTTC. Amino acids: CASSQFRAGTTSYEQYF.

The V gene is TRBV25-1, the J gene TRBJ2-3, with a tentative D call TRBD2 (5 bases). CDR1 and CDR2 from the germline V gene are MGHDK and SYGVNS. This CDR3 comprises 15 residues. V was clipped by 1 base and J by 3 bases, with 11 bases between them. CDR3 nucleotide sequence: TGTGCCAGCAGTGAATCTCGGGGAGCGACAGATACGCAGTATTTT. Its protein is CASSESRGATDTQYF.

This chain uses TRBV5-5 with TRBJ2-7; D could derive from TRBD1 or TRBD2 (6 bases each). The length of the CDR3 is 15 residues. The germline V gene has CDR1 SGHKS and CDR2 YYEKEE (reference sequence). V dropped 1 base and J dropped 4 bases, with 15 bases sitting between them. The CDR3 nucleotides read TGTGCCAGCAGCTTGTTTCCGGGGGCAAGATACGAGCAGTACTTC. Its translation is CASSLFPGARYEQYF. Looking up the rest from reference TRBV5-5 and TRBJ2-7 gives the full variable domain: DAGVTQSPTHLIKTRGQQVTLRCSPISGHKSVSWYQQVLGQGPQFIFQYYEKEERGRGNFPDRFSARQFPNYSSELNVNALLLGDSALYLCASSLFPGARYEQYFGPGTRLTVT.

The V and J genes are TRBV6-1 and TRBJ1-2, with TRBD1 as a possible D gene (5 bases). The V gene lost 2 bases and the J gene lost 3 bases, with 16 bases spanning the gap. The CDR3 is made up of 16 amino acids. Germline V gene sequence: CDR1 MNHNS, CDR2 SASEGT. The chain's CDR3 is CASSELGDGSHYGYTF. The CDR3 DNA follows: TGTGCCAGCAGTGAACTCGGGGACGGATCCCACTATGGCTACACCTTC.